These 30 T cell receptor beta chains came from one sample sequenced in a study of cytomegalovirus exposure and HLA in healthy donors. Method: immunoSEQ multiplex PCR; TCRdb's copy keeps in-frame clones and lacks some. The sample carries 260,000 or so clones, just under 90% recorded once. Material: PBMCs. The receptors were gathered from a man in his late teens or twenties in good health and CMV-seronegative.

The gene calls are TRBV11-2 and TRBJ1-2; TRBD1 matches 7 bases. CDR3 length: 16 residues. J was trimmed by 4 bases and V by 5 bases; bases with no gene match: 13. Germline CDR1 and CDR2: SGHAT and FQNNGV. CDR3 sequence: CASSDIRQGVGYGYTF. The DNA for the CDR3 is TGTGCCAGCAGCGACATACGTCAGGGGGTGGGCTATGGCTACACCTTC.

The CDR3 sequence is CATSRDGRHYGYTF. The DNA for the CDR3 is TGTGCCACCAGCAGAGACGGCCGACATTATGGCTACACCTTC. The chain carries TRBV15 and TRBJ1-2; D gene unclear. V lost 0 bases and J 5 bases, leaving 10 bases between the germline ends. The CDR3 runs 14 residues. Germline V gene sequence: CDR1 LNHNV, CDR2 YYDKDF (reference sequence).

The rearrangement uses TRBV7-8 and TRBJ2-3; 7 bases are a match to TRBD2. CDR1 and CDR2 (germline): SGHVS, FQNEAQ. The CDR3 is 18 residues long. The junction had 14 bases not matched to a gene; V was cut back by 0 bases and J by 5 bases. The CDR3 is CASSLALLGREWEDTQYF. The CDR3 bases are TGTGCCAGCAGCTTAGCCCTCTTGGGGCGGGAGTGGGAAGATACGCAGTATTTT. Combining the CDR3 with reference TRBV7-8 and TRBJ2-3 gives the whole variable domain GAGVSQSPRYKVAKRGQDVALRCDPISGHVSLFWYQQALGQGPEFLTYFQNEAQLDKSGLPSDRFFAERPEGSVSTLKIQRTQQEDSAVYLCASSLALLGREWEDTQYFGPGTRLTVL.

This clone occurred once. This chain joins TRBV11-2 and TRBJ2-6, with unresolved D. Germline V gene data show CDR1 as SGHAT and CDR2 as FQNNGV. This CDR3 region has 17 residues. Trimming took off 0 bases at V and 0 bases at J, with 9 bases between the two ends. CDR3 in DNA: TGTGCCAGCAGCTTAGAGGCAGGCAACTCTGGGGCCAACGTCCTGACTTTC. This sequence encodes CASSLEAGNSGANVLTF.

This chain joins TRBV11-2 and TRBJ2-7, with 7 bases matching TRBD2. Germline lookup yields CDR1 SGHAT and CDR2 FQNNGV. The CDR3 spans 14 residues. V gave up 3 bases and J gave up 3 bases; unmatched junction bases: 5. The CDR3: CASSFRQRDYEQYF. The DNA for the CDR3 is TGTGCCAGCAGCTTCCGGCAGCGGGACTACGAGCAGTACTTC.

The chain employs TRBV11-2 and TRBJ2-7; D perhaps matches TRBD1 (6 bases). The germline gives CDR1 SGHAT, CDR2 FQNNGV. V lost 4 bases to trimming and J lost 5 bases, with 24 bases between them. The CDR3 spans 17 residues. The CDR3 DNA sequence: TGTGCCAGCAGCTCCTTTTTTACGGGGACGGACAGCGACGAGCAGTACTTC. Protein: CASSSFFTGTDSDEQYF.

This rearrangement joins TRBV27 to TRBJ2-7, with D hard to call. The CDR3 consists of 13 residues. V lost 1 base and J 6 bases, leaving 10 bases between the germline ends. Per germline, CDR1 MNHEY and CDR2 SMNVEV (reference sequence). CDR3 sequence (DNA): TGTGCCAGCAGTTTATTCTTCGGTTCCGAGCAGTACTTC. This translates into CASSLFFGSEQYF.

The genes are TRBV27 and TRBJ1-5; 7 bases match TRBD1. Germline V lookup: CDR1 MNHEY, CDR2 SMNVEV (reference sequence). The CDR3 consists of 15 residues. J gave up 6 bases and V 7 bases, and 12 bases lay outside the gene matches. CDR3 nucleotides: TGTGCCAGCACTCCCACAGGGGTCGGCGGTCAGCCCCAGCATTTT. Translating gives CASTPTGVGGQPQHF.

This clone was seen once. V gene TRBV5-1 combines with J gene TRBJ2-7, with a tentative D call TRBD2 (6 bases). Germline V gene lookup returns CDR1 SGHRS and CDR2 YFSETQ. V shed 0 bases and J shed 4 bases, with 17 bases lying between them. The CDR3 spans 16 residues. CDR3 nucleotide sequence: TGCGCCAGCAGCTTGGCCCCACTAGGCGGGGCTTACGAGCAGTACTTC. Its protein is CASSLAPLGGAYEQYF. The full variable domain, with the rest looked up from reference TRBV5-1 and TRBJ2-7, is KAGVTQTPRYLIKTRGQQVTLSCSPISGHRSVSWYQQTPGQGLQFLFEYFSETQRNKGNFPGRFSGRQFSNSRSEMNVSTLELGDSALYLCASSLAPLGGAYEQYFGPGTRLTVT.

This rearrangement joins TRBV7-9 to TRBJ1-6; D gene ambiguous. Germline V CDR1 and CDR2: SEHNR, FQNEAQ (reference sequence). This CDR3 has 13 residues. V gave up 5 bases and J gave up 10 bases, with 12 bases separating them. DNA for the CDR3: TGTGCCAGCAGCACCTCAGGTGCGTCACCCCTCCACTTT. Amino acid sequence: CASSTSGASPLHF. The full variable domain, in which reference TRBV7-9 and TRBJ1-6 provide the parts outside the CDR3, is DTGVSQNPRHKITKRGQNVTFRCDPISEHNRLYWYRQTLGQGPEFLTYFQNEAQLEKSRLLSDRFSAERPKGSFSTLEIQRTEQGDSAMYLCASSTSGASPLHFGNGTRLTVT.

The chain is built from TRBV30 and TRBJ2-2; the D gene is possibly TRBD2 (5 bases). The germline CDR1 and CDR2 sequences are GTSNPN and SVGIG (reference sequence). Trimming shortened V by 2 bases and J by 0 bases, and 10 bases separated the two germline ends. This CDR3 has 15 amino acids. CDR3 loop: CAWSTFGTNTGELFF. Written as DNA, the CDR3 is TGTGCCTGGAGTACTTTCGGGACGAACACCGGGGAGCTGTTTTTT. The full variable domain, in which reference TRBV30 and TRBJ2-2 provide the parts outside the CDR3, is SQTIHQWPATLVQPVGSPLSLECTVEGTSNPNLYWYRQAAGRGLQLLFYSVGIGQISSEVPQNLSASRPQDRQFILSSKKLLLSDSGFYLCAWSTFGTNTGELFFGEGSRLTVL.

The DNA of the CDR3 is TGCGCCAGCAGCTTGTTCTTAGCGGGGGGCACAGATACGCAGTATTTT. Encoded protein: CASSLFLAGGTDTQYF. V and J are TRBV5-1 and TRBJ2-3; 9 nucleotides align to TRBD2. CDR1 is SGHRS, CDR2 YFSETQ, per germline. This CDR3 has 16 residues. V lost 1 base, J lost 1 base, and 4 bases stayed unmatched.

This chain connects TRBV4-1 to TRBJ2-1; D uncertain. The germline CDR1 and CDR2 sequences are MGHRA and YSYEKL. This CDR3 region has 15 residues. Trimming took off 4 bases at V and 9 bases at J, with 19 bases between the two ends. Written as DNA, the CDR3 is TGCGCCAGCAGCCCCCGACCACGGGTTATCGGTGAGCAGTTCTTC. It encodes CASSPRPRVIGEQFF.

This chain connects TRBV28 to TRBJ2-7; 9 bases agree with TRBD1. Unmatched junction bases numbered 10, after V lost 6 bases and J lost 4 bases. The V gene's germline CDR1 is MDHEN and CDR2 SYDVKM. This CDR3 has 15 residues. The CDR3 reads CASSTPGQGTYEQYF. The CDR3 region has the DNA TGTGCCAGCAGCACCCCCGGACAGGGGACTTACGAGCAGTACTTC.

This clone has only one observation. V is TRBV6-6 and J is TRBJ1-5; maybe TRBD1 (5 bases). Between the trimmed V and J ends, which lost 7 bases and 6 bases, there was a span of 16 bases. Germline CDR1 MNHNY, CDR2 SVGAGI (reference sequence). The CDR3 covers 14 residues. The CDR3 nucleotides are TGTGCCAGCATCCCACTCGCGGGGCGTCAGCCCCAGCATTTT. Translation gives CASIPLAGRQPQHF.

V gene TRBV2 combines with J gene TRBJ2-2, with 8 bases that match TRBD1. There are 15 residues in the CDR3. The germline CDR1 and CDR2 sequences are SNHLY and FYNNEI. V trimming: 4 bases; J trimming: 5 bases; junction bases outside the gene matches: 6. The CDR3 sequence: CASSGGQGRTGELFF. In nucleotides, the CDR3 is TGTGCCAGCAGTGGAGGACAGGGTAGGACCGGGGAGCTGTTTTTT.

The chain employs TRBV30 and TRBJ2-1, with 13 positions matching TRBD2. The V gene end was trimmed by 4 bases and the J gene end by 7 bases; junction bases not matched to a gene: 1. The CDR3 consists of 13 residues. The germline CDR1 and CDR2 sequences are GTSNPN and SVGIG (reference sequence). The CDR3 spells CAWTGLAGNEQFF. The CDR3 region has the DNA TGTGCCTGGACGGGACTAGCGGGGAATGAGCAGTTCTTC. The whole variable domain, remainder taken from reference TRBV30 and TRBJ2-1, is SQTIHQWPATLVQPVGSPLSLECTVEGTSNPNLYWYRQAAGRGLQLLFYSVGIGQISSEVPQNLSASRPQDRQFILSSKKLLLSDSGFYLCAWTGLAGNEQFFGPGTRLTVL.

This chain connects TRBV2 to TRBJ1-6; 7 bases line up with TRBD1. From germline, CDR1 is SNHLY and CDR2 FYNNEI. With V trimmed by 2 bases and J by 10 bases, 17 bases remained unmatched. CDR3 length: 18 amino acids. CDR3 loop: CASSESRQGQSFGSPLHF. CDR3 bases: TGTGCCAGCAGTGAAAGCCGTCAGGGACAGAGCTTTGGGTCACCCCTCCACTTT.

The chain recombines TRBV5-6 with TRBJ2-1, with 7 bases lining up with TRBD2. J gave up 5 bases and V 1 base, and 3 bases lay outside the gene matches. CDR3 length equals 14 residues. The germline V gene encodes CDR1 SGHDT and CDR2 YYEEEE. The CDR3 region has the DNA TGTGCCAGCAGCTTGCCCGGGAGGCACAATGAGCAGTTCTTC. It specifies CASSLPGRHNEQFF.

This clone appeared a few times. V gene TRBV5-1 combines with J gene TRBJ1-1, with 8 bases aligning to TRBD1. The germline V gene has CDR1 SGHRS and CDR2 YFSETQ. After removal of 1 base from V and 5 bases from J, the junction contained 10 bases not matched to a gene. The CDR3 spans 16 residues. The CDR3 DNA sequence: TGCGCCAGCAGCTTGCTGGCAGGGGGCTTCGGGACTGAAGCTTTCTTT. Encoded protein: CASSLLAGGFGTEAFF. The complete variable domain, with remaining parts taken from reference TRBV5-1 and TRBJ1-1, reads KAGVTQTPRYLIKTRGQQVTLSCSPISGHRSVSWYQQTPGQGLQFLFEYFSETQRNKGNFPGRFSGRQFSNSRSEMNVSTLELGDSALYLCASSLLAGGFGTEAFFGQGTRLTVV.

The chain has TRBV25-1 and TRBJ1-6, with TRBD1 identical over 7 bases. This CDR3 has 14 amino acids. The V gene's germline CDR1 is MGHDK and CDR2 SYGVNS. V lost 6 bases to trimming and J lost 7 bases; unmatched junction nucleotides: 6. CDR3: CASRETGLNSPLHF. DNA of the CDR3: TGTGCCAGCAGGGAGACAGGGTTAAATTCACCCCTCCACTTT.

This clone appeared a few times. The genes are TRBV19 and TRBJ1-5, with unresolved D. Germline V gene data show CDR1 as LNHDA and CDR2 as SQIVND (reference sequence). V lost 3 bases and J lost 4, with 13 bases in between. The CDR3 length is 15 residues. CDR3 DNA: TGTGCCAGTAGTATCATCGGCGGTGGGAATCAGCCCCAGCATTTT. The encoded protein is CASSIIGGGNQPQHF.

The V gene is TRBV30, the J gene TRBJ1-2, with D possibly being TRBD1 (5 bases). The CDR3 runs 12 residues. V shed 3 bases and J shed 3 bases, with 8 bases lying between them. Germline V gene lookup returns CDR1 GTSNPN and CDR2 SVGIG (reference sequence). CDR3 DNA: TGTGCCTGGAGCGGGGGTGACTATGGCTACACCTTC. It is translated as CAWSGGDYGYTF.

This clone was picked up a small number of times. The V call is TRBV7-8, the J call TRBJ2-2, with TRBD1 identical over 7 bases. Germline CDR1 is SGHVS and CDR2 is FQNEAQ. This CDR3 region has 16 residues. V was pared by 1 base and J by 6 bases, with 8 bases of the junction left unmatched. CDR3 residues: CASSLVLGGTAGELFF. The DNA of the CDR3 is TGTGCCAGCAGCTTAGTTCTAGGGGGCACGGCCGGGGAGCTGTTTTTT.

V gene TRBV5-6 combines with J gene TRBJ1-2; 9 bases agree with TRBD1. There are 15 residues in the CDR3. J lost 4 bases, V lost 3 bases, and 7 bases had no gene match. Per germline, CDR1 SGHDT and CDR2 YYEEEE. CDR3 residues: CASSSFNRGLYGYTF. The CDR3 DNA reads TGTGCCAGCAGCTCTTTTAACAGGGGGCTCTATGGCTACACCTTC.

V is TRBV27 and J is TRBJ2-2, with 7 bases matching TRBD1. The V and J ends lost 6 bases and 0 bases, in that order; junction bases with no gene match: 4. Germline lookup yields CDR1 MNHEY and CDR2 SMNVEV (reference sequence). The CDR3 is 15 residues long. The chain's CDR3 is CASSPGTANTGELFF. The CDR3 coding sequence is TGTGCCAGCAGCCCCGGGACAGCGAACACCGGGGAGCTGTTTTTT.

The gene calls are TRBV5-4 and TRBJ2-5; 7 nucleotides agree with TRBD1. Germline loops: CDR1 SGHNT, CDR2 YYREEE (reference sequence). After removal of 4 bases from V and 1 base from J, the junction contained 10 bases not matched to a gene. The CDR3 runs 16 residues. The CDR3 reads CASSPGQSHIQETQYF. CDR3 DNA sequence: TGTGCCAGCAGCCCGGGACAGTCCCACATCCAAGAGACCCAGTACTTC.

J is TRBJ2-3 and V is TRBV29-1; possibly TRBD2 for D (7 bases). The germline V and J ends were trimmed by 0 bases and 2 bases, with 12 bases remaining between them. This CDR3 has 15 amino acids. Looked up from germline, CDR1 is SQVTM and CDR2 is ANQGSEA. The CDR3 DNA sequence: TGCAGCGTTGAAGAAGGGGGGAGGGCCACAGATACGCAGTATTTT. Amino acids: CSVEEGGRATDTQYF.

This rearrangement joins TRBV7-9 to TRBJ2-5; 12 nucleotides match TRBD2. Losses at the gene ends were 5 bases for V and 4 bases for J; bases not matched to a gene: 5. This CDR3 is 15 amino acids long. The germline CDR1 and CDR2 sequences are SEHNR and FQNEAQ (reference sequence). The CDR3 loop is CASSLLAGGLETQYF. The CDR3 bases are TGTGCCAGCAGCCTACTAGCGGGAGGTTTAGAGACCCAGTACTTC.

This chain links TRBV4-3 with TRBJ2-7, with D hard to call. The CDR3 covers 15 residues. V was pared by 0 bases and J by 0 bases, with 9 bases between. From germline, CDR1 is LGHNA and CDR2 YSLEER. CDR3 sequence reads: CASSQERFISYEQYF. CDR3 nucleotides: TGCGCCAGCAGCCAAGAACGGTTTATCTCCTACGAGCAGTACTTC.